The rows below give T cell receptor beta chains drawn from one sample of a study of T cell responses to AZD1222 COVID-19 vaccine. Assay used: immunoSEQ multiplex PCR; TCRdb lists only in-frame clones, some missing. The repertoire holds 130,000 to 150,000 clones, with roughly 93% as singletons. The source material was peripheral blood, sampled 28 days after the second AZD1222 dose. These receptors were collected from an adult who received the AZD1222 COVID-19 vaccine. Both conserved end residues are part of each CDR3. The order of the fields is V gene, clone size, D gene, J gene, CDR3 protein, CDR3 DNA. The D gene is left open where the match is weak. Where a row states a size, it is once, few, many or the class of an expanded clone; other rows omit it.

TRBV7-3	.	.	TRBJ2-1	CASSKQGSYNEQFF	TGTGCCAGCAGCAAACAGGGTTCCTACAATGAGCAGTTCTTC
TRBV10-2	.	.	TRBJ1-2	CAISPTRGGEGYTF	TGCGCCATCTCACCGACTCGGGGAGGTGAGGGCTACACCTTC
TRBV27	.	.	TRBJ1-1	CASSLRGAKAFF	TGTGCCAGCAGTTTACGGGGGGCAAAGGCTTTCTTT
TRBV10-2	.	.	TRBJ1-1	CASSGSESGITEAFF	TGCGCCAGCAGTGGGAGCGAGTCAGGTATTACTGAAGCTTTCTTT
TRBV5-1	.	TRBD1	TRBJ1-1	CASSLGEDREGSEAFF	TGCGCCAGCAGCTTGGGGGAGGACAGGGAAGGATCCGAAGCTTTCTTT
TRBV27	.	TRBD1	TRBJ1-1	CASSGTVNTEAFF	TGTGCCAGTTCCGGGACAGTAAACACTGAAGCTTTCTTT
TRBV11-2	.	TRBD1	TRBJ1-2	CASRPTGGRTNYGYTF	TGTGCCAGCAGGCCAACAGGGGGACGGACTAACTATGGCTACACCTTC
TRBV25-1	.	TRBD1	TRBJ2-7	CASRPGQGAPIEQYF	TGTGCCAGTAGGCCGGGACAGGGGGCCCCTATTGAGCAGTACTTC
TRBV15	once	.	TRBJ1-5	CATSLRGGDQPQHF	TGTGCCACCAGCCTACGAGGGGGGGATCAGCCCCAGCATTTT
TRBV27	.	TRBD2	TRBJ2-7	CASRKTSGPYEQYF	TGTGCCAGCCGAAAGACTAGCGGCCCCTACGAGCAGTACTTC
TRBV9	.	.	TRBJ2-7	CASSVGPSPEQYF	TGTGCCAGCAGCGTAGGACCCAGCCCCGAGCAGTACTTC
TRBV29-1	.	.	TRBJ1-1	CSVEVQENTEAFF	TGCAGCGTTGAAGTACAGGAGAACACTGAAGCTTTCTTT
TRBV11-2	medium-sized	.	TRBJ1-1	CASSLGGVNTEAFF	TGTGCCAGCAGCTTAGGAGGGGTAAACACTGAAGCTTTCTTT
TRBV25-1	.	TRBD1	TRBJ2-7	CASSGWTGGSDEQYF	TGTGCCAGCAGTGGGTGGACAGGGGGCTCGGACGAGCAGTACTTC
TRBV5-1	.	.	TRBJ1-6	CASSLDGTDYSPLHF	TGCGCCAGCAGCTTGGATGGGACCGATTATTCACCCCTCCACTTT
TRBV5-1	.	.	TRBJ2-7	CASSLYGRDEQYF	TGCGCCAGCAGCTTGTACGGGAGAGACGAGCAGTACTTC
TRBV9	.	.	TRBJ1-6	CASSVEPSSSPLHF	TGTGCCAGCAGCGTAGAACCGTCATCTTCACCCCTCCACTTT
TRBV9	.	.	TRBJ2-2	CASSVGGAPSNTGELFF	TGTGCCAGCAGCGTAGGTGGGGCCCCCTCGAACACCGGGGAGCTGTTTTTT
TRBV5-1	.	TRBD2	TRBJ2-1	CASSLGLAGVDEQFF	TGCGCCAGCAGCTTAGGACTAGCGGGAGTAGATGAGCAGTTCTTC
TRBV6-5	.	.	TRBJ1-2	CASSYDRNYGYTF	TGTGCCAGCAGTTACGACAGGAACTATGGCTACACCTTC
TRBV5-1	once	.	TRBJ1-5	CASSVDSNQPQHF	TGCGCCAGCAGCGTGGACAGCAATCAGCCCCAGCATTTT
TRBV29-1	.	.	TRBJ2-1	CSVGDNEQFF	TGCAGCGTCGGGGACAATGAGCAGTTCTTC
TRBV18	.	.	TRBJ1-2	CASSPPTGQRNYGYTF	TGTGCCAGCTCACCACCGACCGGACAGAGGAACTATGGCTACACCTTC
TRBV2	.	TRBD1	TRBJ2-7	CASSGDRSYEQYF	TGTGCCAGCAGTGGGGACAGATCCTACGAGCAGTACTTC
TRBV7-9	.	.	TRBJ2-5	CASSLGTGPSQETQYF	TGTGCCAGCAGCTTAGGGACGGGGCCGTCACAAGAGACCCAGTACTTC
TRBV6-6	.	TRBD2	TRBJ2-1	CASYSTSGDSYNEQFF	TGTGCCAGCTATTCGACTAGCGGAGACTCCTACAATGAGCAGTTCTTC
TRBV18	.	.	TRBJ1-1	CASSPPTREDEAFF	TGTGCCAGCTCACCACCGACCAGGGAAGATGAAGCTTTCTTT
TRBV5-1	.	TRBD1	TRBJ1-3	CASSLVSGTGGSGNTIYF	TGCGCCAGCAGCTTGGTTTCCGGGACAGGGGGCTCTGGAAACACCATATATTTT
TRBV7-9	few	.	TRBJ2-7	CASSLGDGTYEQYF	TGTGCCAGCAGCTTAGGGGACGGAACCTACGAGCAGTACTTC
TRBV3-1/TRBV3-2	once	TRBD1	TRBJ2-7	CASSQRGGQGSHEQYF	TGTGCCAGCAGCCAAAGGGGCGGACAGGGCTCCCACGAGCAGTACTTC
TRBV9	.	.	TRBJ2-5	CASSVTDQETQYF	TGTGCCAGCAGCGTAACAGACCAAGAGACCCAGTACTTC
TRBV7-9	.	.	TRBJ1-2	CASSRDVAGYTF	TGTGCCAGCAGCCGGGACGTGGCTGGCTACACCTTC
TRBV3-1/TRBV3-2	.	.	TRBJ1-3	CASSQEWNGNTIYF	TGTGCCAGCAGCCAAGAATGGAATGGAAACACCATATATTTT
TRBV18	.	TRBD2	TRBJ2-1	CASSPAAGGSWNEQFF	TGTGCCAGCTCACCAGCCGCGGGCGGGAGTTGGAATGAGCAGTTCTTC
TRBV30	.	.	TRBJ1-1	CASSGLNTEAFF	TGTGCCTCTTCCGGCCTGAACACTGAAGCTTTCTTT
TRBV5-1	.	.	TRBJ1-2	CASSLVRGHYGYTF	TGCGCCAGCAGCTTGGTTCGCGGCCACTATGGCTACACCTTC
TRBV5-6	once	.	TRBJ1-4	CASSSLGEANHEKLFF	TGTGCCAGCAGCTCCCTCGGGGAGGCTAATCATGAAAAACTGTTTTTT
TRBV9	.	.	TRBJ2-2	CASSVTISGELFF	TGTGCCAGCAGCGTTACCATCTCCGGGGAGCTGTTTTTT
TRBV6-1	.	TRBD1	TRBJ1-5	CASSEVGQRKGAQHF	TGTGCCAGCAGTGAAGTGGGACAGCGCAAGGGGGCCCAGCATTTT
TRBV5-1	.	.	TRBJ1-2	CASSNEYRATNYGYTF	TGCGCCAGCAGCAACGAATACAGGGCGACTAACTATGGCTACACCTTC
TRBV30	.	.	TRBJ1-5	CAWSVGPNQPQHF	TGTGCCTGGAGTGTGGGGCCCAATCAGCCCCAGCATTTT
TRBV27	.	.	TRBJ1-6	CASTITGPSNSPLHF	TGTGCCAGCACGATTACAGGGCCTAGTAATTCACCCCTCCACTTT
TRBV2	.	TRBD1	TRBJ1-2	CATQLEQGYHGYTF	TGTGCCACCCAACTAGAACAGGGGTATCATGGCTACACCTTC
TRBV5-1	.	.	TRBJ2-1	CASSASAGNSYNEQFF	TGCGCCAGCAGCGCCTCGGCAGGAAACTCCTACAATGAGCAGTTCTTC
TRBV7-3	.	.	TRBJ1-2	CASSLTGSYGYTF	TGTGCCAGCAGCTTAACGGGATCCTATGGCTACACCTTC
TRBV5-1	.	TRBD1	TRBJ1-3	CASSFLGQGAGNTIYF	TGCGCCAGCAGCTTTTTGGGACAGGGGGCTGGAAACACCATATATTTT
TRBV3-1/TRBV3-2	.	.	TRBJ2-1	CASSQRYNEQFF	TGTGCCAGCAGCCAACGATACAATGAGCAGTTCTTC
TRBV12-3/TRBV12-4	.	TRBD1	TRBJ1-1	CASRDGQAVEAFF	TGTGCCAGCAGAGACGGACAGGCAGTTGAAGCTTTCTTT
TRBV19	.	.	TRBJ2-4	CASSERANIQYF	TGTGCCAGTAGTGAGAGGGCAAACATTCAGTACTTC
TRBV2	.	TRBD1	TRBJ1-1	CASTGQGGTEAFF	TGTGCCAGTACCGGACAGGGAGGGACTGAAGCTTTCTTT
TRBV16	.	.	TRBJ1-2	CASIPTAGANYGYTF	TGTGCCAGCATCCCGACCGCAGGGGCGAACTATGGCTACACCTTC
TRBV5-4	.	TRBD2	TRBJ2-3	CASSLRLASGVFYGTDTQYF	TGTGCCAGCAGCTTGAGGTTAGCCAGCGGGGTCTTCTACGGCACAGATACGCAGTATTTT
TRBV27	.	TRBD2	TRBJ2-1	CASSLREVSSYNEQFF	TGTGCCAGCAGTTTACGGGAGGTCAGCTCCTACAATGAGCAGTTCTTC
TRBV25-1	once	TRBD1	TRBJ1-1	CASSFAPGQGLTEAFF	TGTGCCAGCAGTTTCGCCCCGGGACAGGGGCTCACTGAAGCTTTCTTT
TRBV5-5	.	.	TRBJ1-2	CASRPTNYGYTF	TGTGCCAGCAGGCCGACAAACTATGGCTACACCTTC
TRBV2	once	TRBD1	TRBJ1-2	CATGRRDRGPDYGYTF	TGTGCCACCGGCCGCCGGGACAGGGGGCCGGACTATGGCTACACCTTC
TRBV7-9	.	TRBD1	TRBJ1-4	CASTSAGQGYEKLFF	TGTGCCAGCACCTCTGCGGGACAGGGGTATGAAAAACTGTTTTTT
TRBV19	.	.	TRBJ2-6	CASTTGGSGANVLTF	TGTGCCAGTACCACTGGGGGTTCTGGGGCCAACGTCCTGACTTTC
TRBV10-3	.	.	TRBJ1-4	CAISELGSNNEKLFF	TGTGCCATCAGTGAATTGGGGAGTAATAATGAAAAACTGTTTTTT
TRBV29-1	.	.	TRBJ1-1	CSVHVDRNTEAFF	TGCAGCGTTCATGTCGACAGGAACACTGAAGCTTTCTTT